The sequence of this TCR beta chain was determined in a study of blood T cell repertoires in COVID-19. As for the study in general: The United States, Italy and Spain were the sources of the acute and convalescent COVID-19 samples. PBMCs, B-cell-depleted T cells, or T cells were the source of the cDNA or gDNA that made up the material.

Original processing methods: How many nucleated cells were present was estimated from reference gene primer amplification. The protocol was immunoSEQ multiplex PCR, while the TCRdb copy is restricted to in-frame clones and leaves out a portion. The DNA gave D and trimming, while V, J and clone size come from that table. This table has 150,000 to 200,000 clones, 65% to 85% appearing once. Sequencing input: peripheral blood. The clonotype was recovered from a woman aged 30 to 39 with acute or convalescent COVID-19.

CDR3 sequence reads: CASSLDRYGYTF. The CDR3 region has the DNA TGTGCCAGCAGTCTGGACAGATATGGCTACACCTTC. The V call is TRBV28, the J call TRBJ1-2, with D possibly being TRBD1 (6 bases). The CDR3 spans 12 residues. CDR1 MDHEN and CDR2 SYDVKM come from the germline V gene. V was cut by 5 bases and J by 5 bases, with 9 bases left in between.